Shown below are 29 T cell receptor beta chains from a single sample sequenced in a study of the immune and genomic landscape of osteosarcoma. Poor-prognosis osteosarcoma patients supplied post-treatment primary, local recurrence and metastasis tumor specimens. Generated by immunoSEQ multiplex PCR, the TCRdb table keeps only in-frame clones and is missing some. The table shows fewer than 500 clones, with almost 85% occurring only once. The sample taken for sequencing was osteosarcoma tumor tissue from the thigh. The origin of the receptors is a human donor with osteosarcoma.

About this clone itself: The germline gene is not matched at one end of the junction; a read error may be the cause. This rearrangement joins TRBV7-7 to TRBJ2-1; 14 bases line up with TRBD2. The CDR3 spans 16 residues. Germline assignment: CDR1 SSHAT and CDR2 FNYEAQ (reference sequence). CDR3 amino acids: CASSRGTSGSLDEQFF. The CDR3 bases are TGTGCTAGCAGCAGAGGGACTAGCGGGAGTTTGGATGAGCAGTTCTTC.

The rearrangement uses TRBV5-1 and TRBJ2-1; D is possibly TRBD1 or TRBD2 (5 bases each). Germline V gene lookup returns CDR1 SGHRS and CDR2 YFSETQ. With 1 base removed from V and 10 bases from J, the gap between germline ends came to 18 bases. The CDR3 covers 15 residues. CDR3 nucleotide sequence: TGCGCCAGCAGCTTGTTGGGTCGTTCGGGACCCGAGCAGTTCTTC. It encodes CASSLLGRSGPEQFF.

V and J are TRBV9 and TRBJ1-1; 7 bases line up with TRBD1. This CDR3 spans 12 amino acids. Germline loops: CDR1 SGDLS, CDR2 YYNGEE. With 0 bases clipped from V and 7 bases from J, the junction kept 0 bases outside the gene matches. The CDR3 region is CASSVAGGEAFF. The CDR3 DNA is TGTGCCAGCAGCGTAGCAGGGGGTGAAGCTTTCTTT.

The rearrangement uses TRBV29-1 and TRBJ1-1; D call uncertain. The CDR3 length is 14 residues. Germline-derived CDR1 and CDR2 are SQVTM and ANQGSEA. With 1 base removed from V and 1 base from J, the gap between germline ends came to 10 bases. CDR3 region: CSVEGRARNTEAFF. CDR3 DNA sequence: TGCAGCGTTGAAGGTAGGGCCCGGAACACTGAAGCTTTCTTT.

In this sample, this clone turned up once. This rearrangement joins TRBV10-3 to TRBJ2-5; perhaps TRBD1 as D (5 bases). The J call may be wrong; the DNA end is better matched by TRBJ2-7. The CDR3 runs to 15 residues. Germline V gives CDR1 ENHRY, CDR2 SYGVKD. The CDR3 here is CAISEYNRYSYEQYF. The CDR3 nucleotides read TGTGCCATCAGTGAGTATAACAGGTACTCCTACGAGCAGTACTTC.

The rearrangement joins TRBV23-1 to TRBJ1-4, with a tentative D call TRBD1 (6 bases). TRBV23-1 is an ORF for which the function is uncertain. The V gene lost 0 bases and the J gene lost 6 bases, with 14 bases spanning the gap. The CDR3 runs 16 residues. The CDR3 spells CASSQSRGANDEKLFF. The CDR3, as DNA: TGCGCCAGCAGTCAATCTAGGGGGGCGAATGATGAAAAACTGTTTTTT.

V usage is TRBV18 and J usage is TRBJ1-1; unclear D gene. This CDR3 region has 14 residues. Looked up from germline, CDR1 is KGHSH and CDR2 is LQKENI. V was shortened by 6 bases and J by 5 bases, with 16 bases between the two germline ends. The CDR3 sequence: CASSQDVGNTEAFF. The CDR3 coding sequence is TGTGCCAGCTCGCAGGACGTGGGTAATACTGAAGCTTTCTTT.

The sample holds a few counts of this clone. The chain links TRBV10-3 to TRBJ1-2; the D is unclear. Germline CDR1 ENHRY, CDR2 SYGVKD. This CDR3 region has 13 residues. V was shortened by 2 bases and J by 6 bases, with 10 bases between the two germline ends. The CDR3 DNA follows: TGTGCCATCAGTGAGATGAAGGTTAATGGCTACACCTTC. It encodes CAISEMKVNGYTF.

This chain links TRBV19 with TRBJ2-1; TRBD2 matches at 8 bases. CDR1 is LNHDA, CDR2 SQIVND, per germline (reference sequence). The V gene end was trimmed by 3 bases and the J gene end by 2 bases; junction bases not matched to a gene: 3. The CDR3 loop spans 15 amino acids. In DNA form, the CDR3 reads TGTGCCAGTAGTATTAGCGGGACTCCCTACAATGAGCAGTTCTTC. Protein product: CASSISGTPYNEQFF.

The chain employs TRBV5-1 and TRBJ2-6; no reliable D call. Germline V gene data show CDR1 as SGHRS and CDR2 as YFSETQ. The CDR3 is 16 residues long. Trimming took 0 bases from V and 0 from J, leaving 7 bases between them. CDR3 bases: TGCGCCAGCAGCTTGGTATCCGACTCTGGGGCCAACGTCCTGACTTTC. This gives the protein CASSLVSDSGANVLTF.

A single count supports this clone. The V and J genes are TRBV6-4 and TRBJ1-1; 8 bases match TRBD1. The CDR3 has 14 amino acids. J was trimmed by 4 bases and V by 6 bases; bases with no gene match: 7. Germline V CDR1 and CDR2: MRHNA, SNTAGT. CDR3 region: CASRHRGTATEAFF. The CDR3 DNA follows: TGTGCCAGCAGGCACAGGGGGACGGCCACTGAAGCTTTCTTT.

The rearrangement joins TRBV29-1 to TRBJ2-1; D perhaps matches TRBD2 (6 bases). This CDR3 region has 14 residues. V was pared by 4 bases and J by 2 bases, with 12 bases between. Germline V CDR1 and CDR2: SQVTM, ANQGSEA. For the CDR3, the DNA is TGCAGCGTTGTAACCAGGGAGGCCTACAATGAGCAGTTCTTC. Protein product: CSVVTREAYNEQFF.

This chain links TRBV6-5 with TRBJ2-2; perhaps TRBD2 as D (5 bases). CDR3 length equals 12 residues. Trimming removed 3 bases at V and 9 bases at J, with 8 bases between. The V gene's germline CDR1 is MNHEY and CDR2 SVGAGI. CDR3 DNA sequence: TGTGCCAGCAGTTATGAGGGTTGGGAGCTGTTTTTT. This sequence encodes CASSYEGWELFF.

The chain links TRBV7-2 to TRBJ2-4; a possible D gene is TRBD1 (5 bases). CDR1 SGHTA and CDR2 FQGNSA come from the germline V gene. The CDR3 contains 12 residues. The ends were cut back, 5 bases at V and 12 bases at J, with 14 bases in the middle. The DNA of the CDR3 is TGTGCCAGCAGCGAGAGACAGTCTAGTCAGTACTTC. Translated: CASSERQSSQYF.

This clone was detected once. The chain has TRBV27 and TRBJ1-4; TRBD1 agrees at 11 bases. V dropped 9 bases and J dropped 0; count of bases not matched to a gene: 15. There are 19 residues in the CDR3. Germline values: CDR1 MNHEY, CDR2 SMNVEV (reference sequence). CDR3 coding DNA: TGTGCCAGTCCTAAATCCGGGACAGGGGGGACTGCAACTAATGAAAAACTGTTTTTT. This translates into CASPKSGTGGTATNEKLFF.

This chain uses TRBV19 with TRBJ1-5; D call uncertain. The V end was cut by 6 bases, the J end by 4 bases, with 10 bases between. The CDR3 sequence is 13 residues long. From germline, CDR1 is LNHDA and CDR2 SQIVND (reference sequence). The CDR3 region has the DNA TGTGCCAGTAGCAACTCCCTAAATCAGCCCCAGCATTTT. Translation gives CASSNSLNQPQHF.

The chain joins TRBV5-1 to TRBJ2-7; D is unresolved. The CDR3 totals 13 residues. Germline V gene data show CDR1 as SGHRS and CDR2 as YFSETQ. V was pared by 2 bases and J by 3 bases, with 9 bases between. Here the CDR3 reads CASSFGPDYEQYF. Here the CDR3 DNA reads TGCGCCAGCAGCTTTGGCCCCGACTACGAGCAGTACTTC.

This chain joins TRBV30 and TRBJ2-2; a possible D gene is TRBD2 (6 bases). CDR3 length: 14 amino acids. Germline CDR1 and CDR2: GTSNPN and SVGIG (reference sequence). Trimming left V 0 bases short and J 3 bases short, with 8 bases between. This chain's CDR3 is CAWSVTSYTGELFF. CDR3 nucleotide sequence: TGTGCCTGGAGTGTAACTAGCTACACCGGGGAGCTGTTTTTT.

This sequence joins TRBV7-2 and TRBJ2-3; D remains ambiguous. V was shortened by 2 bases and J by 6 bases, with 6 bases between the two germline ends. This CDR3 spans 12 amino acids. Germline V gives CDR1 SGHTA, CDR2 FQGNSA. For the CDR3, the DNA is TGTGCCAGCAGCTTAAGCGTGGATACGCAGTATTTT. Protein sequence: CASSLSVDTQYF.

This clone was counted only a few times. The V gene is TRBV29-1, the J gene TRBJ1-1; D gene ambiguous. Germline assignment: CDR1 SQVTM and CDR2 ANQGSEA. The CDR3 consists of 8 residues. V shed 6 bases and J shed 11 bases, with 7 bases lying between them. The DNA of the CDR3 is TGCAGCGTGAGTAGGGCTTTCTTT. Translated, it gives CSVSRAFF.

This clone was recorded only once. This chain uses TRBV6-4 with TRBJ2-2; D is ambiguous. The CDR3 runs 14 residues. V shed 2 bases and J shed 5 bases, with 9 bases lying between them. The germline V gene encodes CDR1 MRHNA and CDR2 SNTAGT. CDR3 amino acids: CASSDASATGELFF. The CDR3 DNA reads as TGTGCCAGCAGTGACGCTTCAGCAACCGGGGAGCTGTTTTTT.

V is TRBV4-3 and J is TRBJ2-5; 8 bases fit TRBD2. CDR1 and CDR2 from the germline V gene are LGHNA and YSLEER. The CDR3 is 17 amino acids. The V and J ends lost 0 bases and 1 base, in that order; junction bases with no gene match: 7. DNA of the CDR3: TGCGCCAGCAGCCAAGATTCCCCGGGAGGGTGCCAAGAGACCCAGTACTTC. It translates to CASSQDSPGGCQETQYF.

The chain couples TRBV23-1 to TRBJ2-6, with D unclear. TRBV23-1 is recorded as an ORF, its role being uncertain. This CDR3 is built from 18 residues. V was clipped by 5 bases and J by 5 bases, with 22 bases between them. Here the CDR3 reads CASSVRGPQQSRANVLTF. The CDR3 region has the DNA TGCGCCAGCAGTGTGCGTGGGCCGCAACAAAGTCGGGCCAACGTCCTGACTTTC.

The chain uses TRBV2 and TRBJ1-5; tentatively, D is TRBD1 (6 bases). V lost 6 bases and J 7 bases, leaving 13 bases between the germline ends. The germline V gene encodes CDR1 SNHLY and CDR2 FYNNEI. This CDR3 spans 13 amino acids. CDR3 sequence (DNA): TGTGCCAGCAGCTTACAGGGTTTACAGCCCCAGCATTTT. Its protein product is CASSLQGLQPQHF.

The chain is built from TRBV10-3 and TRBJ2-5, with TRBD1 matching 11 bases. The V and J ends lost 6 bases and 4 bases, in that order; junction bases with no gene match: 4. The CDR3 spans 14 residues. Per germline, CDR1 ENHRY and CDR2 SYGVKD. CDR3: CAIRGQGDGETQYF. Written as DNA, the CDR3 is TGTGCCATCAGGGGACAGGGGGACGGAGAGACCCAGTACTTC.

This chain uses TRBV15 with TRBJ2-3; TRBD1 matches at 10 bases. J lost 2 bases, V lost 0 bases, and 2 bases had no gene match. Germline V lookup: CDR1 LNHNV, CDR2 YYDKDF (reference sequence). The CDR3 contains 16 residues. The CDR3 loop is CATSREGTGATDTQYF. DNA for the CDR3: TGTGCCACCAGCAGAGAAGGGACAGGGGCCACAGATACGCAGTATTTT.

The gene calls are TRBV19 and TRBJ2-3, with D possibly matching TRBD2 (6 bases). The CDR3 consists of 16 residues. The V and J ends lost 3 bases and 1 base respectively, with 14 bases between them. Germline loops: CDR1 LNHDA, CDR2 SQIVND (reference sequence). CDR3 in amino acids: CASSIWAGWGTDTQYF. The CDR3 nucleotides are TGTGCCAGTAGTATCTGGGCGGGGTGGGGCACAGATACGCAGTATTTT.

V usage is TRBV6-5 and J usage is TRBJ2-2, with D maybe TRBD2 (5 bases). V was clipped by 5 bases and J by 8 bases, with 12 bases between them. Per germline, CDR1 MNHEY and CDR2 SVGAGI. The CDR3 contains 13 residues. Written as DNA, the CDR3 is TGTGCCAGCAGTGTAGGAGGTGCGGGGGAGCTGTTTTTT. Protein product: CASSVGGAGELFF.

This rearrangement joins TRBV7-2 to TRBJ2-3; D is possibly TRBD2 (6 bases). Per the germline V gene, CDR1 is SGHTA and CDR2 is FQGNSA. The CDR3 has 12 residues. The V end lost 4 bases, the J end lost 7 bases, and 9 bases lay between the germline ends. This chain's CDR3 is CASSWDSHTQYF. The CDR3 DNA reads TGTGCCAGCAGCTGGGACTCTCATACGCAGTATTTT.